These 19 T cell receptor beta chains came from one sample sequenced in a study of T cell changes during pregnancy in multiple sclerosis. Sequencing was performed with immunoSEQ multiplex PCR; in TCRdb, only in-frame clones are kept and a portion is missing. The table records tens of thousands of clones, roughly 93% of them present only once. This sample comprised CD8+ T cells from peripheral blood mononuclear cells, obtained in the third trimester of pregnancy. These receptor sequences come from a female donor with multiple sclerosis, enrolled in a pregnancy study.

V usage is TRBV30 and J usage is TRBJ2-1; TRBD2 matches 14 bases. The CDR3 sequence is 16 residues long. In germline, CDR1 is GTSNPN, CDR2 SVGIG (reference sequence). V shed 5 bases and J 3 bases; nucleotides not matched to a gene: 6. The CDR3 region is CAWCPTSGRDYNEQFF. The CDR3 DNA follows: TGTGCCTGGTGCCCGACTAGCGGGAGGGACTACAATGAGCAGTTCTTC.

This chain links TRBV27 with TRBJ2-7, with TRBD1 matching over 10 bases. Germline V gene data show CDR1 as MNHEY and CDR2 as SMNVEV (reference sequence). V lost 9 bases and J lost 6; bases outside the gene matches: 2. The CDR3 spans 11 residues. CDR3 protein: CASGTGAEQYF. In DNA, the CDR3 is TGTGCCAGTGGGACAGGGGCCGAGCAGTACTTC.

The V gene is TRBV5-4, the J gene TRBJ2-3; perhaps TRBD2 as D (6 bases). V gave up 0 bases and J gave up 0 bases, with 11 bases separating them. Germline loops: CDR1 SGHNT, CDR2 YYREEE (reference sequence). The CDR3 loop spans 16 amino acids. DNA of the CDR3: TGTGCCAGCAGCTTGGGAGGGGACTTGAGCACAGATACGCAGTATTTT. This sequence encodes CASSLGGDLSTDTQYF. The whole variable domain, remainder taken from reference TRBV5-4 and TRBJ2-3, is ETGVTQSPTHLIKTRGQQVTLRCSSQSGHNTVSWYQQALGQGPQFIFQYYREEENGRGNFPPRFSGLQFPNYSSELNVNALELDDSALYLCASSLGGDLSTDTQYFGPGTRLTVL.

This chain uses TRBV7-2 with TRBJ1-4, with no clear D. V was cut by 2 bases and J by 5 bases, with 12 bases left in between. The CDR3 loop spans 15 amino acids. Per germline, CDR1 SGHTA and CDR2 FQGNSA. The CDR3 region is CASSLRAFQNEKLFF. In DNA, the CDR3 is TGTGCCAGCAGCTTACGAGCCTTTCAAAATGAAAAACTGTTTTTT.

The chain is built from TRBV14 and TRBJ2-7, with a tentative D call TRBD1 (6 bases). Trimming shortened V by 0 bases and J by 3 bases, and 15 bases separated the two germline ends. Germline V gives CDR1 SGHDN, CDR2 FVKESK. The CDR3 contains 16 residues. CDR3 region: CASSQDEGTLIYEQYF. The CDR3 coding sequence is TGTGCCAGCAGCCAAGATGAAGGGACACTCATCTACGAGCAGTACTTC.

The genes are TRBV4-2 and TRBJ2-7; no reliable D call. The CDR3 extends over 14 amino acids. From germline, CDR1 is LGHNA and CDR2 YNFKEQ. V lost 1 base and J lost 1, with 8 bases in between. The CDR3 DNA is TGTGCCAGCAGCCAAGTGGGCACTTCCTACGAGCAGTACTTC. Protein: CASSQVGTSYEQYF.

This sequence joins TRBV7-9 and TRBJ2-1; D gene ambiguous. Germline CDR1 reads SEHNR; CDR2 reads FQNEAQ (reference sequence). Deletions cut 1 base from V and 4 bases from J, with 8 bases between. The CDR3 is 14 amino acids. The CDR3, as DNA: TGTGCCAGCAGCTTAGTTGTCAGTTACAATGAGCAGTTCTTC. Encoded protein: CASSLVVSYNEQFF.

The gene calls are TRBV4-2 and TRBJ2-1, with TRBD2 matching 7 bases. Per germline, CDR1 LGHNA and CDR2 YNFKEQ. V gave up 2 bases and J gave up 5 bases; unmatched junction bases: 9. CDR3 length equals 16 residues. The CDR3 is CASSQLASGVDNEQFF. CDR3 bases: TGTGCCAGCAGCCAACTTGCCAGCGGGGTAGACAATGAGCAGTTCTTC.

The rearrangement joins TRBV9 to TRBJ2-1; weak D call: TRBD2 (6 bases). The CDR3 covers 16 residues. V lost 0 bases to trimming and J lost 2 bases, with 12 bases between them. Germline V gene sequence: CDR1 SGDLS, CDR2 YYNGEE. The CDR3: CASSVGRTNTYNEQFF. CDR3 bases: TGTGCCAGCAGCGTAGGGAGGACTAATACCTACAATGAGCAGTTCTTC.

The table lists this clone with a count of one. This chain connects TRBV2 to TRBJ1-1, with 10 positions matching TRBD1. The CDR3 is 12 residues long. In germline, CDR1 is SNHLY, CDR2 FYNNEI. V trimming: 6 bases; J trimming: 8 bases; junction bases outside the gene matches: 3. CDR3 in DNA: TGTGCCAGCAGGGACAGGGGGTTAGAAGCTTTCTTT. This translates into CASRDRGLEAFF. The full variable domain, completed using reference TRBV2 and TRBJ1-1, is EPEVTQTPSHQVTQMGQEVILRCVPISNHLYFYWYRQILGQKVEFLVSFYNNEISEKSEIFDDQFSVERPDGSNFTLKIRSTKLEDSAMYFCASRDRGLEAFFGQGTRLTVV.

V is TRBV4-1 and J is TRBJ1-5, with D hard to call. With 1 base removed from V and 0 bases from J, the gap between germline ends came to 7 bases. Germline V gene lookup returns CDR1 MGHRA and CDR2 YSYEKL. The CDR3 covers 15 residues. The CDR3 is CASSQGPLSNQPQHF. In nucleotides, the CDR3 is TGCGCCAGCAGCCAAGGGCCGCTTAGCAATCAGCCCCAGCATTTT.

The gene calls are TRBV27 and TRBJ2-1; D is perhaps TRBD2 (6 bases). Trimming took off 6 bases at V and 15 bases at J, with 15 bases between the two ends. Per the germline V gene, CDR1 is MNHEY and CDR2 is SMNVEV (reference sequence). The CDR3 length is 11 residues. The CDR3 spells CASSPGGGLFF. The CDR3 bases are TGTGCCAGCAGCCCTGGGGGAGGCCTGTTCTTC.

The chain employs TRBV27 and TRBJ2-7; D is possibly TRBD1 (5 bases). The CDR3 totals 14 residues. Germline values: CDR1 MNHEY, CDR2 SMNVEV (reference sequence). With 3 bases removed from V and 0 bases from J, the gap between germline ends came to 9 bases. CDR3 sequence reads: CASSFLDSSYEQYF. The CDR3 DNA sequence: TGTGCCAGCAGTTTTCTCGACAGCTCCTACGAGCAGTACTTC.

The chain recombines TRBV7-9 with TRBJ2-1; 10 nucleotides match TRBD2. Germline CDR1 SEHNR, CDR2 FQNEAQ (reference sequence). The CDR3 extends over 16 amino acids. V was pared by 4 bases and J by 9 bases, with 12 bases of the junction left unmatched. DNA for the CDR3: TGTGCCAGCAGCTCGGAGCGGGAGGGCCCCGTTTTTGAGCAGTTCTTC. This encodes CASSSEREGPVFEQFF.

The gene calls are TRBV11-2 and TRBJ2-3; possibly TRBD1 for D (5 bases). In germline, CDR1 is SGHAT, CDR2 FQNNGV. The CDR3 spans 16 residues. Deletions cut 5 bases from V and 2 bases from J, with 17 bases between. In DNA, the CDR3 is TGTGCCAGCAGCACGGACGATCCGGACATCACAGATACGCAGTATTTT. It encodes CASSTDDPDITDTQYF. Together with reference TRBV11-2 and TRBJ2-3, the CDR3 gives the full variable domain: EAGVAQSPRYKIIEKRQSVAFWCNPISGHATLYWYQQILGQGPKLLIQFQNNGVVDDSQLPKDRFSAERLKGVDSTLKIQPAKLEDSAVYLCASSTDDPDITDTQYFGPGTRLTVL.

V usage is TRBV4-1 and J usage is TRBJ2-1; D call uncertain. CDR3 size: 16 residues. The germline V gene has CDR1 MGHRA and CDR2 YSYEKL. V lost 0 bases to trimming and J lost 1 base, with 10 bases between them. The DNA of the CDR3 is TGCGCCAGCAGCCAAGATGCCTCAGTATCCTACAATGAGCAGTTCTTC. Protein: CASSQDASVSYNEQFF.

This chain links TRBV5-4 with TRBJ2-3; D perhaps matches TRBD2 (6 bases). V dropped 0 bases and J dropped 0 bases, with 17 bases sitting between them. The CDR3 is made up of 18 amino acids. Germline-derived CDR1 and CDR2 are SGHNT and YYREEE (reference sequence). In nucleotides, the CDR3 is TGTGCCAGCAGCTTGGGGGACGGAGGGCACCATAGCACAGATACGCAGTATTTT. Translation gives CASSLGDGGHHSTDTQYF.

V gene TRBV2 combines with J gene TRBJ2-5; possibly TRBD1 for D (6 bases). V was clipped by 6 bases and J by 3 bases, with 11 bases between them. Germline V CDR1 and CDR2: SNHLY, FYNNEI. This CDR3 comprises 13 residues. The CDR3 is CASRVSGEETQYF. The CDR3 DNA reads TGTGCCAGCAGAGTCTCAGGGGAAGAGACCCAGTACTTC.

V and J are TRBV19 and TRBJ2-4; 9 bases align to TRBD1. The junction had 8 bases not matched to a gene; V was cut back by 5 bases and J by 9 bases. Germline assignment: CDR1 LNHDA and CDR2 SQIVND (reference sequence). This CDR3 region has 14 residues. The CDR3 DNA follows: TGTGCCAGTAGTGGATGGACAGGGGAGGGCATTCAGTACTTC. Protein product: CASSGWTGEGIQYF. The full variable domain, with the rest looked up from reference TRBV19 and TRBJ2-4, is DGGITQSPKYLFRKEGQNVTLSCEQNLNHDAMYWYRQDPGQGLRLIYYSQIVNDFQKGDIAEGYSVSREKKESFPLTVTSAQKNPTAFYLCASSGWTGEGIQYFGAGTRLSVL.